This T cell receptor beta chain was identified during a study of blood T cell repertoires in COVID-19. Across the whole study: Researchers got acute and convalescent COVID-19 samples from the United States, Italy and Spain. The analysed material was cDNA or gDNA that came from T cells, B-cell-depleted T cells, or PBMCs.

There are 15 residues in the CDR3. CDR1 and CDR2 (germline): KGHDR, SFDVKD. J gave up 5 bases and V 2 bases, and 6 bases lay outside the gene matches. Authors' analysis steps: The authors estimated nucleated cell counts from reference gene primer amplification. The data were produced by immunoSEQ multiplex PCR, yet TCRdb's version contains in-frame clones alone and is incomplete. The V and J calls and clone size come from that table; D and trimming were worked out from the DNA. The sample records around 290,000 clones, 85% to 90% being singletons. The chain combines TRBV24-1 with TRBJ2-3; 7 bases fit TRBD1. The TCR sequence derives from a middle-aged man with acute or convalescent COVID-19. What was sequenced was peripheral blood. In DNA, the CDR3 is TGTGCCACCAGTGATTCGGGACAGCTCTTAGATACGCAGTATTTT. It yields the protein CATSDSGQLLDTQYF.